The 17 T cell receptor beta chains listed next were all sequenced from one sample in a study of identical twins. TCRdb itself ran the 5' RACE reads through MiXCR, one entry per CDR3 protein. This sample yields around 530,000 distinct CDR3 sequences, of which roughly 15% are seen a single time; roughly 0.4% belongs to the top ten. The same specimen was also included in a second study, on yellow fever vaccine responses in identical twins.

Material: CD4+ T cells sorted from blood. The receptors were sampled from a young woman in good health.

To note about this clonotype: A much larger clone differs from this one at a single base, so this may be a read error. The chain recombines TRBV10-3 with TRBJ2-1; 8 positions agree with TRBD1. Gene TRBJ2-7 matches the end of the DNA better, so the J call may be wrong. This CDR3 spans 14 amino acids. In germline, CDR1 is ENHRY, CDR2 SYGVKD. The CDR3 sequence is CAILGGQGRDEQYF. CDR3 nucleotides: TGTGCCATCCTCGGAGGACAGGGTCGAGATGAGCAGTACTTC.

This clonotype came up many times. The rearrangement uses TRBV3-1 and TRBJ2-1; D assignment may be TRBD1 or TRBD2 (5 bases each). V was clipped by 8 bases and J by 3 bases, with 17 bases between them. The CDR3 runs to 15 residues. CDR1 is LGHDT and CDR2 is YNNKEL in the germline V gene (reference sequence). The CDR3 is CASSRSGTSYNEQFF. The DNA of the CDR3 is TGTGCCAGCTCCCGTTCCGGGACCAGCTACAATGAGCAGTTCTTC.

This clonotype was detected many times. V gene TRBV5-1 combines with J gene TRBJ2-1, with D perhaps given as TRBD1 or TRBD2 (6 bases each). V was pared by 7 bases and J by 7 bases, with 24 bases between. The CDR3 runs 16 residues. The V gene's germline CDR1 is SGHRS and CDR2 YFSETQ. The CDR3 nucleotides read TGCGCCAGCGGCCCGAGATCTGGGGGGCTCTTAAATGAGCAGTTCTTC. Its translation: CASGPRSGGLLNEQFF.

This clonotype was observed a handful of times. The V gene is TRBV9, the J gene TRBJ2-1; 8 nucleotides agree with TRBD2. Per germline, CDR1 SGDLS and CDR2 YYNGEE. The V segment lost 5 bases and the J segment 2 bases; nucleotides outside the gene matches: 6. CDR3 length: 15 residues. CDR3 nucleotide sequence: TGTGCCAGCAGGTCGGGAGGGAGCACCTACAATGAGCAGTTCTTC. Protein sequence: CASRSGGSTYNEQFF.

This clonotype occurred a few times. The rearrangement links TRBV27 to TRBJ2-5; 11 bases are a match to TRBD2. The CDR3 spans 16 residues. The J segment lost 8 bases and the V segment lost 0 bases, leaving 8 bases of the junction unmatched. Germline CDR1 reads MNHEY; CDR2 reads SMNVEV (reference sequence). In DNA, the CDR3 is TGTGCCAGCAGTTTATCCGGGACTAGCGGACCAGTAACCCAGTACTTC. It is translated as CASSLSGTSGPVTQYF.

This clonotype was counted only a few times. The chain has TRBV18 and TRBJ2-4; 9 nucleotides agree with TRBD1. The germline CDR1 and CDR2 sequences are KGHSH and LQKENI. V gave up 6 bases and J gave up 6 bases; unmatched junction bases: 12. CDR3 length: 16 amino acids. The CDR3 loop is CASSPSGTGIRNIQYF. The CDR3, as DNA: TGTGCCAGCTCGCCATCCGGGACAGGGATAAGAAACATTCAGTACTTC.

This clonotype was seen a handful of times. J is TRBJ2-3 and V is TRBV10-3, with D possibly matching TRBD1 (6 bases). V shed 2 bases and J shed 1 base, with 13 bases lying between them. The CDR3 contains 16 residues. Per the germline V gene, CDR1 is ENHRY and CDR2 is SYGVKD. Here the CDR3 reads CAISEGGTTGTDTQYF. DNA for the CDR3: TGTGCCATCAGTGAGGGTGGGACAACTGGCACAGATACGCAGTATTTT.

This clonotype was detected only a few times. The CDR3 DNA reads as TGCGCCAGCAGCTACGGGGGACAGGGGGGTGCCTACGAGCAGTACTTC. It codes for CASSYGGQGGAYEQYF. The chain carries TRBV5-1 and TRBJ2-7; 11 bases fit TRBD1. In germline, CDR1 is SGHRS, CDR2 YFSETQ. Trimming cost V 3 bases and J 2 bases; bases outside gene matches: 7. The CDR3 has 16 residues.

This chain links TRBV24-1 with TRBJ2-3; 9 bases are a match to TRBD2. The CDR3 extends over 18 amino acids. The V and J ends lost 3 bases and 3 bases, in that order; junction bases with no gene match: 12. In germline, CDR1 is KGHDR, CDR2 SFDVKD. The chain's CDR3 is CATSDPSLASGVTDTQYF. CDR3 coding DNA: TGTGCCACCAGTGATCCCAGCCTCGCTAGCGGGGTAACAGATACGCAGTATTTT.

The chain joins TRBV29-1 to TRBJ1-1, with 8 bases lining up with TRBD1. Germline V CDR1 and CDR2: SQVTM, ANQGSEA. This CDR3 comprises 13 residues. V lost 4 bases, J lost 0 bases, and 1 base stayed unmatched. CDR3 protein: CSVGTGMNTEAFF. As DNA, the CDR3 is TGCAGCGTTGGGACAGGGATGAACACTGAAGCTTTCTTT.

This clonotype was recorded many times. The rearrangement links TRBV12-3 or TRBV12-4 to TRBJ1-5, with TRBD1 identical over 7 bases. The CDR3 is made up of 13 amino acids. J gave up 2 bases and V 5 bases, and 0 bases lay outside the gene matches. CDR3 DNA sequence: TGTGCCAGCAGTACAGGGGGCAATCAGCCCCAGCATTTT. Protein: CASSTGGNQPQHF.

On this clonotype itself: At one boundary the junction diverges from the germline segment, which might be a read error. This sequence joins TRBV12-3 or TRBV12-4 and TRBJ2-7; D is undetermined. This CDR3 is 10 amino acids long. CDR3 DNA sequence: TGTGCCAGCAGCCTGATGACCCCCGTCTTC. This sequence encodes CASSLMTPVF.

This clonotype was recorded a few times. The rearrangement uses TRBV5-8 and TRBJ2-7, with 7 nucleotides matching TRBD2. Germline CDR1 and CDR2: SGHTS and YDEGEE. CDR3 length: 15 amino acids. J was trimmed by 0 bases and V by 1 base; bases with no gene match: 4. The CDR3 loop is CASSLTSASSYEQYF. The CDR3 coding sequence is TGTGCCAGCAGCTTGACTAGCGCCAGCTCCTACGAGCAGTACTTC.

V gene TRBV21-1 combines with J gene TRBJ1-2. TRBV21-1 is noted as a pseudogene. The CDR3 is 16 amino acids. The CDR3 loop reads CASSKGAPTRNYGYTF. The CDR3 DNA sequence: TGTGCCAGCAGCAAAGGGGCACCGACAAGAAACTATGGCTACACCTTC.

Note on this clonotype: The germline gene is not matched at one end of the junction; a read error may be the cause. The V gene is TRBV3-1, the J gene TRBJ1-1; possibly TRBD1 for D (5 bases). The CDR3 runs to 13 residues. Germline V lookup: CDR1 LGHDT, CDR2 YNNKEL (reference sequence). The CDR3 sequence is CASSKDRNTEAFF. In DNA form, the CDR3 reads TGTGCCAGCAGCAAAGACAGGAACACTGAAGCTTTCTTT.

This chain connects TRBV5-1 to TRBJ1-1, with a tentative D call TRBD1 (6 bases). Trimming pared 4 bases from V and 2 bases from J, leaving 18 bases between. Germline V gene sequence: CDR1 SGHRS, CDR2 YFSETQ. The CDR3 sequence is 16 residues long. The chain's CDR3 is CASSRVGGGVNTEAFF. The DNA of the CDR3 is TGCGCCAGCAGCCGGGTTGGAGGGGGGGTTAACACTGAAGCTTTCTTT.

The genes are TRBV29-1 and TRBJ2-7, with D tentatively TRBD1 (6 bases). The germline V gene encodes CDR1 SQVTM and CDR2 ANQGSEA. Trimming removed 5 bases from V and 2 bases from J, with 7 bases in between. The length of the CDR3 is 11 residues. CDR3 nucleotide sequence: TGCAGCGTTAAGGGGGCCTACGAGCAGTACTTC. Translation: CSVKGAYEQYF.